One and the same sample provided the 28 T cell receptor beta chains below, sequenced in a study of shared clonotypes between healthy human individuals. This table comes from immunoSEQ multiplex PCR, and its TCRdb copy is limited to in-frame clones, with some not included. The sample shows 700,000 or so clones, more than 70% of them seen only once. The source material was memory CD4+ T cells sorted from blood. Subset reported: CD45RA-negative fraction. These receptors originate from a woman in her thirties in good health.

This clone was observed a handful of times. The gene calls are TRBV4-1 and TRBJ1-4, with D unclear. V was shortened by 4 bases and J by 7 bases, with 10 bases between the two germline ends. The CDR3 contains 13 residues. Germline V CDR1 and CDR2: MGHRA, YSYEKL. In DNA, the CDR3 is TGCGCCAGCAGCCCGGATTGGAGTGAAAAACTGTTTTTT. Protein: CASSPDWSEKLFF.

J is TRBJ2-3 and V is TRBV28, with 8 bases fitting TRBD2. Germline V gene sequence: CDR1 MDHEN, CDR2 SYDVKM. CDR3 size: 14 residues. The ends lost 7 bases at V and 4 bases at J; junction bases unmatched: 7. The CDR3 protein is CASTLAAVADTQYF. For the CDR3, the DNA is TGTGCCAGCACACTAGCGGCTGTGGCAGATACGCAGTATTTT. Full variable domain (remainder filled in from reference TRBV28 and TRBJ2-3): DVKVTQSSRYLVKRTGEKVFLECVQDMDHENMFWYRQDPGLGLRLIYFSYDVKMKEKGDIPEGYSVSREKKERFSLILESASTNQTSMYLCASTLAAVADTQYFGPGTRLTVL.

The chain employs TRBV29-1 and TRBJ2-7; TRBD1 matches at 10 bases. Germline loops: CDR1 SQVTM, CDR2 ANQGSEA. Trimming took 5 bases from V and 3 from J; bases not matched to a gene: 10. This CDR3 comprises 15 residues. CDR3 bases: TGCAGCGTTAGCACGACCGGGACAGGGGTCTACGAGCAGTACTTC. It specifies CSVSTTGTGVYEQYF.

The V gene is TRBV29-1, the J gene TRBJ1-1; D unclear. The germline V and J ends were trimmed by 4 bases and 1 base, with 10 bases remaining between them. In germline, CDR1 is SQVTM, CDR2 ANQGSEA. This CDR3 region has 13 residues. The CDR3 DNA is TGCAGCGTTGTAAAGGCCCGGAACACTGAAGCTTTCTTT. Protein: CSVVKARNTEAFF.

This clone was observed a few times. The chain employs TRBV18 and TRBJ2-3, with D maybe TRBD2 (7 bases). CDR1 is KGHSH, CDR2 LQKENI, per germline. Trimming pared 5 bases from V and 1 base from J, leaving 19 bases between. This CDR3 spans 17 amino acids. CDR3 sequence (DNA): TGTGCCAGCTCAACCACCTCGGGGGGCGCCGGCACAGATACGCAGTATTTT. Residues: CASSTTSGGAGTDTQYF.

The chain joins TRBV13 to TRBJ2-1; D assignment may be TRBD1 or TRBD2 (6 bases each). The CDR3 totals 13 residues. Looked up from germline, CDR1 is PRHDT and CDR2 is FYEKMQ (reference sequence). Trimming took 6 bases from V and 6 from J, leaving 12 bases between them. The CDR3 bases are TGTGCCAGCAGGAAGGGGGGAACCAATGAGCAGTTCTTC. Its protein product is CASRKGGTNEQFF.

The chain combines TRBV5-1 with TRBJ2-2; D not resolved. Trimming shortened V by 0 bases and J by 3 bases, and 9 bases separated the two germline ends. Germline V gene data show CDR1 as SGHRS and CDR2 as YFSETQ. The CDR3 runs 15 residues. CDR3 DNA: TGCGCCAGCAGCTTGGTTCTCTCAGACACCGGGGAGCTGTTTTTT. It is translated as CASSLVLSDTGELFF.

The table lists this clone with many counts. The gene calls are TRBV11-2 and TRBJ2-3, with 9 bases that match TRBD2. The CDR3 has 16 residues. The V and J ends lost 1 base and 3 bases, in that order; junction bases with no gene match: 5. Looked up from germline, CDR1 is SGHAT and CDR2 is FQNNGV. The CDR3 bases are TGTGCCAGCAGCTTAGTTAGCGGGAGTGGTACAGATACGCAGTATTTT. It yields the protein CASSLVSGSGTDTQYF.

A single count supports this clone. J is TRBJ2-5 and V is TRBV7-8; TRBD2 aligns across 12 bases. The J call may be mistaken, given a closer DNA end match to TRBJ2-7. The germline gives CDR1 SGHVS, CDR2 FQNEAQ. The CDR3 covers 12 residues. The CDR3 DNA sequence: TGTGCCAGCGGACTAGCGGGAAGCGAGCAGTACTTC. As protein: CASGLAGSEQYF.

The CDR3 DNA sequence: TGTGCCAGCAGCTTCGACAGGGGGTCATTCTACGAGCAGTACTTC. Translated: CASSFDRGSFYEQYF. The rearrangement uses TRBV5-4 and TRBJ2-7; the match to TRBD1 covers 9 bases. Per germline, CDR1 SGHNT and CDR2 YYREEE (reference sequence). CDR3 length equals 15 residues. Trimming cost V 2 bases and J 3 bases; bases outside gene matches: 6.

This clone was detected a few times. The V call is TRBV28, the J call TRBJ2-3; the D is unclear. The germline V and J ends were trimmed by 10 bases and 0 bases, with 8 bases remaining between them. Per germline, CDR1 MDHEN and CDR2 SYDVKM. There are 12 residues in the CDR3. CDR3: CATYASTDTQYF. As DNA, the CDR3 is TGTGCCACTTACGCTAGCACAGATACGCAGTATTTT.

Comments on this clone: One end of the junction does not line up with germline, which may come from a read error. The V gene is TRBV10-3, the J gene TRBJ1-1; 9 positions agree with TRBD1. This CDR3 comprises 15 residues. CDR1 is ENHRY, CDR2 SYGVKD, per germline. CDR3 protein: CASSQLQGAHTEAFF. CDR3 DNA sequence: TGTGCCAGCAGTCAGTTACAGGGGGCTCACACTGAAGCTTTCTTT.

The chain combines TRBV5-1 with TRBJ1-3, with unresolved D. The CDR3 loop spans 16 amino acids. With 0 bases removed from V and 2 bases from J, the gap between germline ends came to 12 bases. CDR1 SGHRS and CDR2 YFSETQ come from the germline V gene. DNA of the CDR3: TGCGCCAGCAGCTTGGCCACGGGGATTCCTGGAAACACCATATATTTT. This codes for CASSLATGIPGNTIYF.

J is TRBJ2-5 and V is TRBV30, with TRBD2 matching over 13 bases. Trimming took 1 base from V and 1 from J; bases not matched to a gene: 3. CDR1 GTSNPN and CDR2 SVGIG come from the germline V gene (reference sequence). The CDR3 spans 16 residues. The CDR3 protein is CAWSAGTSGAQETQYF. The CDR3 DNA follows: TGTGCCTGGAGTGCCGGGACTAGCGGGGCCCAAGAGACCCAGTACTTC.

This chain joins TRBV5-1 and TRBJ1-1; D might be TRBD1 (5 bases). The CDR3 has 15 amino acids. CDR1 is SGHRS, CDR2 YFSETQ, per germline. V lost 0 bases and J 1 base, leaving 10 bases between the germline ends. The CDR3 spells CASSLGIGANTEAFF. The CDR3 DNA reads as TGCGCCAGCAGCTTGGGGATAGGGGCGAACACTGAAGCTTTCTTT.

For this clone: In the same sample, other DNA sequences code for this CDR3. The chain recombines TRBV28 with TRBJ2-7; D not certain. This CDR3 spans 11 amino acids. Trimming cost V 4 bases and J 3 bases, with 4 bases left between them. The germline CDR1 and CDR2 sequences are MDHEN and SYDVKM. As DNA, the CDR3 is TGTGCCAGCAGTTCCCGCTACGAGCAGTACTTC. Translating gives CASSSRYEQYF.

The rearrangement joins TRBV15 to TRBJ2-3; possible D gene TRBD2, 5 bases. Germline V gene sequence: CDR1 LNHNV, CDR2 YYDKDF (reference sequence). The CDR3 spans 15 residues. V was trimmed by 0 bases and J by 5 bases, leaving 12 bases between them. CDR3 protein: CATSRDAGWGDTQYF. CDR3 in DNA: TGTGCCACCAGCAGAGATGCGGGCTGGGGAGATACGCAGTATTTT.

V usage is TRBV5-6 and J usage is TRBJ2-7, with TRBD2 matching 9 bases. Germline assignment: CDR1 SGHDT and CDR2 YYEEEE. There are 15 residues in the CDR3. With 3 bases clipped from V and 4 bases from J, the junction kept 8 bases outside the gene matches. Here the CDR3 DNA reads TGTGCCAGCAGCTCAGTAGCGGGAGCCCCGTACGAGCAGTACTTC. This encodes CASSSVAGAPYEQYF.

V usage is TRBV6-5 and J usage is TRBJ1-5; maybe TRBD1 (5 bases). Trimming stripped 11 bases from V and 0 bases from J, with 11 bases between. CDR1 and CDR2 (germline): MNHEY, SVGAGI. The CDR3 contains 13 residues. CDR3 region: CASRGHSNQPQHF. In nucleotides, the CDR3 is TGTGCCTCAAGGGGCCATAGCAATCAGCCCCAGCATTTT.

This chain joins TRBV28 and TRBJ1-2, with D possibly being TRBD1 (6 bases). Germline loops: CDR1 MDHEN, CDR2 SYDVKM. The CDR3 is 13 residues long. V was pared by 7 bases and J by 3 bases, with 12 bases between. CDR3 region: CASTQQGHYGYTF. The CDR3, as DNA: TGTGCCAGCACCCAACAGGGACACTATGGCTACACCTTC.

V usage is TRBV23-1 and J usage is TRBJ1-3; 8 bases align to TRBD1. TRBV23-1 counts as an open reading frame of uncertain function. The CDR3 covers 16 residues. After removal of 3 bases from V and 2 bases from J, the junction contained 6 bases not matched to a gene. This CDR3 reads CASSQPDRETGNTIYF. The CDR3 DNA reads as TGCGCCAGCAGTCAGCCGGACAGGGAAACTGGAAACACCATATATTTT.

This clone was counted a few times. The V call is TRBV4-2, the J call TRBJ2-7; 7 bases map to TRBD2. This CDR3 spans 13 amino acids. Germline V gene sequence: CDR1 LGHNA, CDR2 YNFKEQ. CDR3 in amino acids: CASKAGSSYEQYF. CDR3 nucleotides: TGTGCTTCTAAAGCGGGAAGCTCCTACGAGCAGTACTTC.

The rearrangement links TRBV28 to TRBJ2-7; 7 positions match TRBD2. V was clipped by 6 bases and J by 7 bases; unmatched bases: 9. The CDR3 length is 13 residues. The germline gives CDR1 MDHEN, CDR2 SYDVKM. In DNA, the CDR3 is TGTGCCAGCAGAGCGGGACTCCCCTTGGAGCAGTACTTC. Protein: CASRAGLPLEQYF.

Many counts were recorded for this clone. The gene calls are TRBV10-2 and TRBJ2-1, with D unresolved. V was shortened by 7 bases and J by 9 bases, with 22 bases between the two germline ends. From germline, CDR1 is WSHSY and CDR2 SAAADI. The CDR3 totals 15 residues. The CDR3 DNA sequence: TGCGCCAGCATGGTACAGTTCCTCATCAACGGTGAGCAGTTCTTC. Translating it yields CASMVQFLINGEQFF.

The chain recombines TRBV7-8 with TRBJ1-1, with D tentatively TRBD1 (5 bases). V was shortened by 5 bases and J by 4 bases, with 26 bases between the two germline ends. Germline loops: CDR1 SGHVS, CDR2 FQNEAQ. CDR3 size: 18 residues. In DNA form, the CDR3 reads TGTGCCAGCAGCCCCCGGGGAGGGACCGCGACAGCGTCCACTGAAGCTTTCTTT. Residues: CASSPRGGTATASTEAFF.

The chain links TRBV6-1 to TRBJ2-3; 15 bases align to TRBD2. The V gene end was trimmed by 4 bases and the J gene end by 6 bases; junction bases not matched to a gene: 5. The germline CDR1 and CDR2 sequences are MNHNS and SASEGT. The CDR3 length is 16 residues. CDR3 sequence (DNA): TGTGCCAGCAGTGGGGGACTAGCGGGAGGTCGGGATACGCAGTATTTT. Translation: CASSGGLAGGRDTQYF.

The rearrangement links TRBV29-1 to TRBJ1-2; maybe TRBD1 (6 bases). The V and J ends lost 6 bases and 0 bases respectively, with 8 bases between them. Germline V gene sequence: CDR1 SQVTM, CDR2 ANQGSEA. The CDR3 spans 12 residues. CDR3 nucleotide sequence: TGCAGCGTCCGACAGGCTAACTATGGCTACACCTTC. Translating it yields CSVRQANYGYTF.

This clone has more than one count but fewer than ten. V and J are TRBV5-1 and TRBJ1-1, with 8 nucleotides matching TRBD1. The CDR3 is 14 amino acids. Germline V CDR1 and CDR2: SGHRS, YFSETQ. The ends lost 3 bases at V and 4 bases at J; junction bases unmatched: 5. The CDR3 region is CASSSRGPGTEAFF. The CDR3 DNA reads TGCGCCAGCAGCTCCAGGGGGCCCGGCACTGAAGCTTTCTTT.